Sequencing of this T cell receptor (beta chain) was carried out in a study of blood T cell repertoires in COVID-19. The length of the CDR3 is 15 residues. Germline V CDR1 and CDR2: MNHEY, SVGAGI. With 6 bases clipped from V and 0 bases from J, the junction kept 4 bases outside the gene matches. The assay was immunoSEQ multiplex PCR, and TCRdb's table has in-frame clones only and misses some. Altogether some 270,000 clones are present, 85% to 90% being singletons, with the ten largest covering roughly 0.8%. The sample was peripheral blood. This chain uses TRBV6-5 with TRBJ1-5, with 8 positions matching TRBD1. The clonotype originates from a young man with acute or convalescent COVID-19. Written as DNA, the CDR3 is TGTGCCAGCAGGACAGGGGAGGGTAGCAATCAGCCCCAGCATTTT. It specifies CASRTGEGSNQPQHF.